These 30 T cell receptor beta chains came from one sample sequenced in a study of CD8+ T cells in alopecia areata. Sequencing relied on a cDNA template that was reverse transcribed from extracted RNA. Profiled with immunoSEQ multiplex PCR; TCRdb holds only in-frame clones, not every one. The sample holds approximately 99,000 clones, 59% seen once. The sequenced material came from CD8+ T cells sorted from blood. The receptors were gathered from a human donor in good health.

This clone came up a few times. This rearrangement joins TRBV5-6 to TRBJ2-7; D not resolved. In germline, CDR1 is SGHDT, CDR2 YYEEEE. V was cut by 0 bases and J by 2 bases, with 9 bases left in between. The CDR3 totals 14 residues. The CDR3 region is CASSLGAFTYEQYF. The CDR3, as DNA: TGTGCCAGCAGCTTGGGGGCCTTTACCTACGAGCAGTACTTC.

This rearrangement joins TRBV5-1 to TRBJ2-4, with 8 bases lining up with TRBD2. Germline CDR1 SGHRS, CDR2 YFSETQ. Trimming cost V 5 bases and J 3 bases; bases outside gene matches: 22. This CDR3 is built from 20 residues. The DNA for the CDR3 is TGCGCCAGCAGGCCTCTTGTTGGCGGGGGGCCCTCGCGAGGCAAAAACATTCAGTACTTC. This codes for CASRPLVGGGPSRGKNIQYF.

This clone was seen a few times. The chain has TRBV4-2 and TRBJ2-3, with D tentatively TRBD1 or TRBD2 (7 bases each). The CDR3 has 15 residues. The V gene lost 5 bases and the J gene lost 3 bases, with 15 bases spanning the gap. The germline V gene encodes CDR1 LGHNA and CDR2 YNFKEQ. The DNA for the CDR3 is TGTGCCAGCAGCAGAGGGGAGGGGGCAACAGATACGCAGTATTTT. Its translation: CASSRGEGATDTQYF.

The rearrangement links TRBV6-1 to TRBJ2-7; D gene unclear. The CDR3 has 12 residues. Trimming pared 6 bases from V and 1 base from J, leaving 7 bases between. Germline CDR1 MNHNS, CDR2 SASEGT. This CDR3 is CASRQLSYEQYF. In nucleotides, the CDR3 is TGTGCCAGCAGGCAGCTATCCTACGAGCAGTACTTC.

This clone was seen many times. The CDR3, as DNA: TGTGCCAGCAGTGAACCCCCAGGAGGAGAGACCCAGTACTTC. Protein: CASSEPPGGETQYF. This chain connects TRBV6-1 to TRBJ2-5, with D perhaps TRBD2 (5 bases). Germline V gene sequence: CDR1 MNHNS, CDR2 SASEGT. Trimming took 2 bases from V and 4 from J, leaving 11 bases between them. The CDR3 extends over 14 amino acids.

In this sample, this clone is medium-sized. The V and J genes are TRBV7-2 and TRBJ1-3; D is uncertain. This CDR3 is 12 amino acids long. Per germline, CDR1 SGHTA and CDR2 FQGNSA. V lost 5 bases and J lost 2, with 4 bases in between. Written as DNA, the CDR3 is TGTGCCAGCAGCGTACCTGGAAACACCATATATTTT. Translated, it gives CASSVPGNTIYF.

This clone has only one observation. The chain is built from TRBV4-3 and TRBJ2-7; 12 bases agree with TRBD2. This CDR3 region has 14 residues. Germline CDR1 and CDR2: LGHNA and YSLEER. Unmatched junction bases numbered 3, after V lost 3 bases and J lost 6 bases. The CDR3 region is CASSHLAGGTEQYF. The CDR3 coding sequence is TGCGCCAGCAGCCACCTAGCGGGGGGGACCGAGCAGTACTTC.

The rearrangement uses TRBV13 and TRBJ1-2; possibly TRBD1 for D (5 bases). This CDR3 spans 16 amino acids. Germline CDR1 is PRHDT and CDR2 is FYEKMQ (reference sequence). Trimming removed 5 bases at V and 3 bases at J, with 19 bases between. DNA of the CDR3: TGTGCCAGCAGCCCCCGGGGCCTCCGATCGGACTATGGCTACACCTTC. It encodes CASSPRGLRSDYGYTF.

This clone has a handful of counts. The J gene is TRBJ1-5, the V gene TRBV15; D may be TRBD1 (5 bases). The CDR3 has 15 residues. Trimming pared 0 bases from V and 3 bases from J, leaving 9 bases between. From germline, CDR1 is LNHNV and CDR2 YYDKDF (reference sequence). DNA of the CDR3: TGTGCCACCAGCAGAGACCGGGGCTACAATCAGCCCCAGCATTTT. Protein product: CATSRDRGYNQPQHF.

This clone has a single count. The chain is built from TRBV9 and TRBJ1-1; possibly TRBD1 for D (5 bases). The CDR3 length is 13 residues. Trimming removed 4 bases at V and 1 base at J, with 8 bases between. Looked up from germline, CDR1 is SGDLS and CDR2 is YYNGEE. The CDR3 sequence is CASSLTGNTEAFF. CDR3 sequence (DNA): TGTGCCAGCAGCCTTACAGGGAACACTGAAGCTTTCTTT. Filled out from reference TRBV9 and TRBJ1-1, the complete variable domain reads DSGVTQTPKHLITATGQRVTLRCSPRSGDLSVYWYQQSLDQGLQFLIQYYNGEERAKGNILERFSAQQFPDLHSELNLSSLELGDSALYFCASSLTGNTEAFFGQGTRLTVV.

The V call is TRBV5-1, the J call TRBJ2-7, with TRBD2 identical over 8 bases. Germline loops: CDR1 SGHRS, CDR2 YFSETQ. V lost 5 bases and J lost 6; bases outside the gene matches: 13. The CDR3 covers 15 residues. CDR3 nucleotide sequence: TGCGCCAGCAGGCAGGACGGCGGGAGGTTGTCCGAGCAGTACTTC. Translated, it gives CASRQDGGRLSEQYF. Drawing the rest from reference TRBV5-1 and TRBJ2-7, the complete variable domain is KAGVTQTPRYLIKTRGQQVTLSCSPISGHRSVSWYQQTPGQGLQFLFEYFSETQRNKGNFPGRFSGRQFSNSRSEMNVSTLELGDSALYLCASRQDGGRLSEQYFGPGTRLTVT.

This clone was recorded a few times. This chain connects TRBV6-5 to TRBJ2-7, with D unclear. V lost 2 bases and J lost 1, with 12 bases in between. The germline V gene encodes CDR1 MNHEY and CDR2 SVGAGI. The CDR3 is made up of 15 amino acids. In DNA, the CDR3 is TGTGCCAGCAGTTACAGGGCGGTGAGTTCCTACGAGCAGTACTTC. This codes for CASSYRAVSSYEQYF.

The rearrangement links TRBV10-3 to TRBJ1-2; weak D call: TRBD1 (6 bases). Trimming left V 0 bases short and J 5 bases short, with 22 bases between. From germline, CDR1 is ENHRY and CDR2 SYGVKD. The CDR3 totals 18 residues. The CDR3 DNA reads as TGTGCCATCAGTGAGTCGATTTACGGATCCTGGGGGGCTTATGGCTACACCTTC. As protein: CAISESIYGSWGAYGYTF.

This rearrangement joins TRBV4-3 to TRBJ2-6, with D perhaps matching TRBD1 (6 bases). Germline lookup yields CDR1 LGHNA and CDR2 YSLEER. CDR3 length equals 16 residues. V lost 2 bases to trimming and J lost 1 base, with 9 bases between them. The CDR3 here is CASSQSTGSGANVLTF. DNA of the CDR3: TGCGCCAGCAGCCAATCTACAGGGTCTGGGGCCAACGTCCTGACTTTC.

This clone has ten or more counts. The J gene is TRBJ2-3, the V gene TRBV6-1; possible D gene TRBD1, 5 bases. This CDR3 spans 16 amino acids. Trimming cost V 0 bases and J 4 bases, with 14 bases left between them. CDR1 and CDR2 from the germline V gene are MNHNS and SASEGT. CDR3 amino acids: CASSEAHGKGADTQYF. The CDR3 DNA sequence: TGTGCCAGCAGTGAAGCGCACGGAAAAGGGGCAGATACGCAGTATTTT.

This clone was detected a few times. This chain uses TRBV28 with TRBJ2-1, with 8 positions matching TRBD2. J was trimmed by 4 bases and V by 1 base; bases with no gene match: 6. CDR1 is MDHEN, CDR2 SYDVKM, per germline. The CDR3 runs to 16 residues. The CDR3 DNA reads TGTGCCAGCAGTTTATTCCGCGGGGGGCAATACAATGAGCAGTTCTTC. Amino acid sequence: CASSLFRGGQYNEQFF.

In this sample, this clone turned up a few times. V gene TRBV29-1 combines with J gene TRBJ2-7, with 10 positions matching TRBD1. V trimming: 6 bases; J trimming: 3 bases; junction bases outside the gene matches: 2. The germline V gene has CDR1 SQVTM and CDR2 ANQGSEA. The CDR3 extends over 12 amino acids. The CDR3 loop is CSVGQGDYEQYF. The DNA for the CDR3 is TGCAGCGTCGGACAGGGGGACTACGAGCAGTACTTC.

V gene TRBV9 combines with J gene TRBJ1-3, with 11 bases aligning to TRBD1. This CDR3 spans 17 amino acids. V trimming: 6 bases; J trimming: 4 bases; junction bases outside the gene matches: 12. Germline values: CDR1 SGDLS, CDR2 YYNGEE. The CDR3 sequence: CASTHPGQGAVGNTIYF. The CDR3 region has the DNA TGTGCCAGCACCCACCCCGGACAGGGGGCGGTGGGAAACACCATATATTTT. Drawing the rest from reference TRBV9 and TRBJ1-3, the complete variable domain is DSGVTQTPKHLITATGQRVTLRCSPRSGDLSVYWYQQSLDQGLQFLIQYYNGEERAKGNILERFSAQQFPDLHSELNLSSLELGDSALYFCASTHPGQGAVGNTIYFGEGSWLTVV.

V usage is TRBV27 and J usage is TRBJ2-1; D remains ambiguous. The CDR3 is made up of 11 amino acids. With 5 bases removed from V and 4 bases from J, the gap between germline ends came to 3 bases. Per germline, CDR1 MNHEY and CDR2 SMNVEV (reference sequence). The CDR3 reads CASSTYNEQFF. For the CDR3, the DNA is TGTGCCAGCAGTACGTACAATGAGCAGTTCTTC.

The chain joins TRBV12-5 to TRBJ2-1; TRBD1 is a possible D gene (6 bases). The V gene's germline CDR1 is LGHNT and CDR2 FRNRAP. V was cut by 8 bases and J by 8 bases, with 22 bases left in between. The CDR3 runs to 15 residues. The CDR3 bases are TGTGCTAGTTCTGGGGGCCCGCTCCTATGGGATGAGCAGTTCTTC. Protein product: CASSGGPLLWDEQFF.

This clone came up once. The CDR3 DNA reads TGTGCCTGGAACCTAGCGGGGGGGTTGGCAGATACGCAGTATTTT. It codes for CAWNLAGGLADTQYF. The chain employs TRBV30 and TRBJ2-3; 12 nucleotides line up with TRBD2. The ends lost 4 bases at V and 4 bases at J; junction bases unmatched: 6. CDR1 and CDR2 (germline): GTSNPN, SVGIG (reference sequence). The CDR3 spans 15 residues.

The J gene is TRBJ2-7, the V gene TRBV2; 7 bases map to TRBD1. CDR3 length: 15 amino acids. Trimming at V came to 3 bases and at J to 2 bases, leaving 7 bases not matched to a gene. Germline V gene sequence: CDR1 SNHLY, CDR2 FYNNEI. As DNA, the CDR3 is TGTGCCAGCAGTGACCCCTCGGGACAGCCCTACGAGCAGTACTTC. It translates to CASSDPSGQPYEQYF.

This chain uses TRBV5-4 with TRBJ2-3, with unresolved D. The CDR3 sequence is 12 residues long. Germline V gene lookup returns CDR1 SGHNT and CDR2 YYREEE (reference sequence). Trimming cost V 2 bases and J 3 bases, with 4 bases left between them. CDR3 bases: TGTGCCAGCAGCTTTTCAACAGATACGCAGTATTTT. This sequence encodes CASSFSTDTQYF.

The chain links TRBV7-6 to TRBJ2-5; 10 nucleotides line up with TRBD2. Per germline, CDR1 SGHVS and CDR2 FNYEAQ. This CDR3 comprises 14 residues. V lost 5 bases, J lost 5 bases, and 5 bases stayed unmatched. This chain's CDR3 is CASSRPGLAETQYF. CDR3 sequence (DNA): TGTGCCAGCAGCCGACCGGGACTAGCGGAGACCCAGTACTTC.

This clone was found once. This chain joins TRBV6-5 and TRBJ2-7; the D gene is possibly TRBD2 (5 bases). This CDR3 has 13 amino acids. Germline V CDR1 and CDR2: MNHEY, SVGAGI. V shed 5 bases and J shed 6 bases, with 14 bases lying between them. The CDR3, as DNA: TGTGCCAGCAGTATAGCGCCAGAGGCCGAGCAGTACTTC. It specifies CASSIAPEAEQYF.

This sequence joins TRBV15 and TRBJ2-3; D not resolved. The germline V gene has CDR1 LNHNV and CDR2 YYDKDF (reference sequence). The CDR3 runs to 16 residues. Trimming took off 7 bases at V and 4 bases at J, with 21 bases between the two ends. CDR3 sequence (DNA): TGTGCCACCACGACTTGGGGATCTTTAGCCGCAGATACGCAGTATTTT. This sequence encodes CATTTWGSLAADTQYF.

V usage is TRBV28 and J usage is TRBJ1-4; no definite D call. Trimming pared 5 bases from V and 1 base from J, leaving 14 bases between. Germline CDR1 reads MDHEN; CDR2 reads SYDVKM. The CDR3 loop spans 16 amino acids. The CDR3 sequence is CASSRGREVTNEKLFF. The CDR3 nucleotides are TGTGCCAGCAGTCGGGGTAGGGAGGTAACTAATGAAAAACTGTTTTTT.

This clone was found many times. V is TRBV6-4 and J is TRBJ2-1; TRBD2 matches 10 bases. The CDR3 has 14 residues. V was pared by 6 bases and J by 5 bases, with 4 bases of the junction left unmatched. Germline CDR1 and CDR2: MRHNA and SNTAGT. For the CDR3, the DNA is TGTGCCAGCAGCGAAGCGGGGGGGAACAATGAGCAGTTCTTC. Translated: CASSEAGGNNEQFF.

This chain's CDR3 is CSARGSGNTIYF. In nucleotides, the CDR3 is TGCAGCGCGAGGGGATCCGGAAACACCATATATTTT. The chain couples TRBV29-1 to TRBJ1-3, with TRBD1 as a possible D gene (5 bases). The CDR3 consists of 12 residues. Trimming cost V 7 bases and J 4 bases, with 11 bases left between them. CDR1 SQVTM and CDR2 ANQGSEA come from the germline V gene.

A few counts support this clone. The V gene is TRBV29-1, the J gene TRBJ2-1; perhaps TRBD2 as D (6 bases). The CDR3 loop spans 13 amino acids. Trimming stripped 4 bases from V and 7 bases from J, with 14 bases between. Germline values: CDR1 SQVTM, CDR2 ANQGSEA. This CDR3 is CSVVPGLNNEQFF. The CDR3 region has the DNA TGCAGCGTTGTACCGGGACTTAATAATGAGCAGTTCTTC.